The 32 T cell receptor beta chains below all came from one sample that was sequenced in a study of CD8 T cells in Susac syndrome. Reverse transcription used about 0.45 to 1 ug RNA and random hexamers. TCRdb re-called the immunoSEQ multiplex PCR reads with MiXCR, one entry per CDR3 protein. The sample records a few hundred thousand distinct CDR3 sequences, under 95% being singletons. Sequences were obtained from CD4+ T cells from PBMCs. These receptors all stem from a human donor with multiple sclerosis.

The chain is built from TRBV2 and TRBJ2-7; 12 bases match TRBD1. The V gene's germline CDR1 is SNHLY and CDR2 FYNNEI. J gave up 5 bases and V 8 bases, and 7 bases lay outside the gene matches. This CDR3 spans 14 amino acids. CDR3 sequence reads: CASLSGTGGHEQYF. Here the CDR3 DNA reads TGTGCCAGCCTGTCCGGGACAGGGGGCCACGAGCAGTACTTC.

The chain links TRBV5-1 to TRBJ1-2; D is possibly TRBD1 (6 bases). Trimming cost V 4 bases and J 0 bases, with 13 bases left between them. From germline, CDR1 is SGHRS and CDR2 YFSETQ. The CDR3 sequence is 15 residues long. Written as DNA, the CDR3 is TGCGCCAGCAGCGTGCTACAGGGAGCTAACTATGGCTACACCTTC. This encodes CASSVLQGANYGYTF.

The chain employs TRBV30 and TRBJ1-5; D is unclear. Germline V lookup: CDR1 GTSNPN, CDR2 SVGIG (reference sequence). Trimming stripped 3 bases from V and 2 bases from J, with 11 bases between. The CDR3 covers 14 residues. CDR3 sequence reads: CAWSKGIRNQPQHF. The CDR3, as DNA: TGTGCCTGGAGCAAAGGGATACGCAATCAGCCCCAGCATTTT.

V usage is TRBV20-1 and J usage is TRBJ2-1, with 8 bases identical to TRBD2. CDR3 length: 14 residues. Per germline, CDR1 DFQATT and CDR2 SNEGSKA (reference sequence). The V segment lost 6 bases and the J segment 7 bases; nucleotides outside the gene matches: 11. The CDR3 loop reads CSAPLAGHPNEQFF. The CDR3 nucleotides read TGCAGTGCGCCTTTAGCGGGGCACCCTAATGAGCAGTTCTTC.

This clonotype was seen once. The J gene is TRBJ1-6, the V gene TRBV5-4; D possibly corresponds to TRBD1 (6 bases). The CDR3 length is 13 residues. Germline CDR1 SGHNT, CDR2 YYREEE (reference sequence). Trimming shortened V by 0 bases and J by 9 bases, and 7 bases separated the two germline ends. As DNA, the CDR3 is TGTGCCAGCAGCTTGGTCAGGGGTTCACCCCTCCACTTT. It codes for CASSLVRGSPLHF.

V and J are TRBV12-3 or TRBV12-4 and TRBJ2-2; possibly TRBD2 for D (5 bases). There are 15 residues in the CDR3. Trimming removed 5 bases from V and 1 base from J, with 11 bases in between. For the CDR3, the DNA is TGTGCCAGCAGTCCTCGGACTGGGAACACCGGGGAGCTGTTTTTT. It is translated as CASSPRTGNTGELFF.

CDR3 amino acids: CASSYSATYTGELFF. The CDR3 region has the DNA TGTGCCAGCAGTTACTCCGCGACCTACACCGGGGAGCTGTTTTTT. This chain joins TRBV6-2 or TRBV6-3 and TRBJ2-2; D ambiguous. The CDR3 length is 15 residues. The germline V gene has CDR1 MNHEY and CDR2 SVGEGT. V gave up 0 bases and J gave up 3 bases, with 8 bases separating them.

Here the CDR3 DNA reads TGCGCCAGCAGCTTACGCTATCCGGGACAGGGCACTGAAGCTTTCTTT. The encoded protein is CASSLRYPGQGTEAFF. This sequence joins TRBV5-1 and TRBJ1-1; 9 bases fit TRBD1. The V segment lost 2 bases and the J segment 4 bases; nucleotides outside the gene matches: 9. The CDR3 spans 16 residues. Germline loops: CDR1 SGHRS, CDR2 YFSETQ. The whole variable domain, filled in from reference TRBV5-1 and TRBJ1-1, reads KAGVTQTPRYLIKTRGQQVTLSCSPISGHRSVSWYQQTPGQGLQFLFEYFSETQRNKGNFPGRFSGRQFSNSRSEMNVSTLELGDSALYLCASSLRYPGQGTEAFFGQGTRLTVV.

V usage is TRBV3-1 and J usage is TRBJ1-2, with unresolved D. CDR1 and CDR2 (germline): LGHDT, YNNKEL (reference sequence). Trimming stripped 2 bases from V and 4 bases from J, with 8 bases between. This CDR3 is built from 13 residues. CDR3 bases: TGTGCCAGCAGCCAACTGGTGAGCTATGGCTACACCTTC. Translation: CASSQLVSYGYTF.

This chain links TRBV30 with TRBJ2-5; no clear D gene. CDR3 size: 13 residues. Germline V gene data show CDR1 as GTSNPN and CDR2 as SVGIG (reference sequence). The V end lost 8 bases, the J end lost 0 bases, and 13 bases lay between the germline ends. The CDR3 bases are TGTGCCGGTGGACCGCAGTACCAAGAGACCCAGTACTTC. Residues: CAGGPQYQETQYF.

J is TRBJ2-1 and V is TRBV7-3; 11 bases align to TRBD2. CDR3 length: 15 amino acids. Germline trimming cut 5 bases from V and 12 bases from J; bases unmatched to any gene: 12. Germline values: CDR1 SGHTA, CDR2 FQGTGA. CDR3 nucleotide sequence: TGTGCCAGCAGCCCCTCAGGAGTAGCGGGGGGGCGGCAGTTCTTC. This codes for CASSPSGVAGGRQFF.

The chain recombines TRBV12-3 or TRBV12-4 with TRBJ1-1, with D possibly being TRBD1 (5 bases). CDR3 length: 13 residues. V lost 4 bases and J lost 6, with 12 bases in between. The CDR3 coding sequence is TGTGCCAGCAGTTCATTGGGGGACCCTGAAGCTTTCTTT. This translates into CASSSLGDPEAFF.

This clonotype was counted once. V gene TRBV7-2 combines with J gene TRBJ2-7, with a weak D call TRBD2 (6 bases). V gave up 1 base and J gave up 8 bases, with 18 bases separating them. CDR3 size: 15 residues. Looked up from germline, CDR1 is SGHTA and CDR2 is FQGNSA. The CDR3 spells CASSLEATRGVKQYF. The DNA for the CDR3 is TGTGCCAGCAGCTTAGAAGCGACCCGCGGGGTTAAGCAGTACTTC. The whole variable domain, filled in from reference TRBV7-2 and TRBJ2-7, reads GAGVSQSPSNKVTEKGKDVELRCDPISGHTALYWYRQSLGQGLEFLIYFQGNSAPDKSGLPSDRFSAERTGGSVSTLTIQRTQQEDSAVYLCASSLEATRGVKQYFGPGTRLTVT.

This chain uses TRBV7-2 with TRBJ1-3; D is perhaps TRBD1 (6 bases). V lost 1 base and J 4 bases, leaving 11 bases between the germline ends. The CDR3 contains 15 residues. Per the germline V gene, CDR1 is SGHTA and CDR2 is FQGNSA. Here the CDR3 DNA reads TGTGCCAGCAGCTTAGGGGGGGCTTCGGGAAACACCATATATTTT. Amino acids: CASSLGGASGNTIYF.

The V gene is TRBV6-1, the J gene TRBJ1-4; 8 nucleotides line up with TRBD1. Germline CDR1 MNHNS, CDR2 SASEGT. Trimming cost V 5 bases and J 7 bases; bases outside gene matches: 15. This CDR3 spans 17 amino acids. The CDR3 nucleotides are TGTGCCAGCAGTCCCCAACTCTCCAGGGGGCTCGTTGAAAAACTGTTTTTT. It encodes CASSPQLSRGLVEKLFF.

The chain recombines TRBV30 with TRBJ1-3, with D perhaps TRBD1 (6 bases). V lost 0 bases, J lost 0 bases, and 12 bases lay in between. This CDR3 region has 16 residues. The germline CDR1 and CDR2 sequences are GTSNPN and SVGIG (reference sequence). The CDR3 bases are TGTGCCTGGAGTGTTGATAGGGGGAGCTCTGGAAACACCATATATTTT. Translated, it gives CAWSVDRGSSGNTIYF.

The chain carries TRBV5-1 and TRBJ1-4; possibly TRBD1 for D (6 bases). The germline V and J ends were trimmed by 0 bases and 5 bases, with 11 bases remaining between them. CDR3 size: 15 residues. Looked up from germline, CDR1 is SGHRS and CDR2 is YFSETQ. This CDR3 reads CASSLEAGANEKLFF. CDR3 DNA: TGCGCCAGCAGCTTGGAAGCGGGGGCGAATGAAAAACTGTTTTTT.

The genes are TRBV12-3 or TRBV12-4 and TRBJ2-6; 9 nucleotides align to TRBD1. V lost 7 bases to trimming and J lost 0 bases; unmatched junction nucleotides: 10. CDR3 length equals 18 residues. The CDR3 region has the DNA TGTGCCAGCACTCCTAACAGGGGGCGAGACTCTGGGGCCAACGTCCTGACTTTC. Protein product: CASTPNRGRDSGANVLTF.

The chain uses TRBV6-1 and TRBJ2-3, with 7 bases aligning to TRBD1. The length of the CDR3 is 15 residues. Germline lookup yields CDR1 MNHNS and CDR2 SASEGT. Trimming cost V 6 bases and J 1 base; bases outside gene matches: 7. The CDR3: CASRLDQGGTDTQYF. As DNA, the CDR3 is TGTGCCAGCAGGCTGGACCAGGGGGGCACAGATACGCAGTATTTT.

A remark on this clonotype: The junction differs from germline at one of its ends, possibly a read error. The chain carries TRBV12-3 or TRBV12-4 and TRBJ2-5, with 8 bases matching TRBD2. The CDR3 has 14 amino acids. CDR3 loop: CASRLAGTGETQYF. CDR3 bases: TGTGCCAGCAGGTTAGCGGGAACGGGAGAGACCCAGTACTTC.

The chain uses TRBV20-1 and TRBJ1-1; TRBD1 matches 8 bases. Germline values: CDR1 DFQATT, CDR2 SNEGSKA (reference sequence). V dropped 6 bases and J dropped 0; count of bases not matched to a gene: 12. The CDR3 covers 16 residues. The CDR3 bases are TGCAGTGCATACCCCCCAGGGGGCGGAATGAACACTGAAGCTTTCTTT. Translating it yields CSAYPPGGGMNTEAFF.

The chain links TRBV3-1 to TRBJ2-7; D remains ambiguous. The CDR3 runs to 15 residues. V was pared by 0 bases and J by 2 bases, with 11 bases between. Germline assignment: CDR1 LGHDT and CDR2 YNNKEL (reference sequence). The DNA of the CDR3 is TGTGCCAGCAGCCAAGACCTATCCAGCCCCTACGAGCAGTACTTC. As protein: CASSQDLSSPYEQYF.

This chain joins TRBV5-1 and TRBJ1-2; D not resolved. The germline V and J ends were trimmed by 3 bases and 8 bases, with 17 bases remaining between them. This CDR3 is 14 amino acids long. CDR1 is SGHRS, CDR2 YFSETQ, per germline. The CDR3 bases are TGCGCCAGCAGCTCGTCAGAGGAGGGAAAAGGCTACACCTTC. Amino acids: CASSSSEEGKGYTF. The full variable domain, in which reference TRBV5-1 and TRBJ1-2 provide the parts outside the CDR3, is KAGVTQTPRYLIKTRGQQVTLSCSPISGHRSVSWYQQTPGQGLQFLFEYFSETQRNKGNFPGRFSGRQFSNSRSEMNVSTLELGDSALYLCASSSSEEGKGYTFGSGTRLTVV.

The rearrangement uses TRBV10-2 and TRBJ2-5; 9 bases line up with TRBD1. Germline-derived CDR1 and CDR2 are WSHSY and SAAADI. This CDR3 is 15 amino acids long. The V gene end was trimmed by 4 bases and the J gene end by 2 bases; junction bases not matched to a gene: 5. CDR3 DNA: TGCGCCAGCAGTGCTGGGACAGGGTGGCAAGAGACCCAGTACTTC. This encodes CASSAGTGWQETQYF.

The chain couples TRBV9 to TRBJ1-3; D remains unclear. V was shortened by 1 base and J by 0 bases, with 14 bases between the two germline ends. CDR1 is SGDLS and CDR2 is YYNGEE in the germline V gene. This CDR3 contains 17 residues. This CDR3 reads CASSVTPSTPSGNTIYF. The CDR3 bases are TGTGCCAGCAGCGTAACCCCCTCTACCCCCTCTGGAAACACCATATATTTT.

The genes are TRBV5-1 and TRBJ1-2, with D possibly being TRBD1 (6 bases). V was trimmed by 0 bases and J by 8 bases, leaving 14 bases between them. Germline assignment: CDR1 SGHRS and CDR2 YFSETQ. CDR3 size: 14 residues. The CDR3 sequence is CASSLVIGGTGYTF. CDR3 nucleotides: TGCGCCAGCAGCTTGGTTATAGGGGGGACAGGCTACACCTTC.

In this sample, this clonotype turned up a few times. The rearrangement uses TRBV14 and TRBJ2-1; D remains ambiguous. The length of the CDR3 is 15 residues. Germline-derived CDR1 and CDR2 are SGHDN and FVKESK. V shed 6 bases and J shed 0 bases, with 12 bases lying between them. CDR3 sequence: CASRPWASSYNEQFF. DNA for the CDR3: TGTGCCAGCAGACCCTGGGCCAGCTCCTACAATGAGCAGTTCTTC. Looking up the rest from reference TRBV14 and TRBJ2-1 gives the full variable domain: EAGVTQFPSHSVIEKGQTVTLRCDPISGHDNLYWYRRVMGKEIKFLLHFVKESKQDESGMPNNRFLAERTGGTYSTLKVQPAELEDSGVYFCASRPWASSYNEQFFGPGTRLTVL.

The chain employs TRBV15 and TRBJ2-5; D not certain. This CDR3 is 15 amino acids long. Trimming removed 0 bases at V and 5 bases at J, with 13 bases between. Germline CDR1 and CDR2: LNHNV and YYDKDF (reference sequence). CDR3 DNA: TGTGCCACCAGCAGAGATGGATCTAGAGTGGAGACCCAGTACTTC. Translated, it gives CATSRDGSRVETQYF.

This chain connects TRBV11-1 to TRBJ2-3, with D possibly TRBD2 on 6 matching bases. Germline V lookup: CDR1 SGHAT, CDR2 FQDESV (reference sequence). CDR3 size: 13 residues. V was pared by 8 bases and J by 2 bases, with 11 bases between. CDR3 region: CASSRGLTDTQYF. CDR3 DNA: TGTGCCAGCTCTAGGGGACTCACAGATACGCAGTATTTT.

The V and J genes are TRBV30 and TRBJ1-2; no clear D gene. The CDR3 sequence is 11 residues long. V lost 0 bases and J 7 bases, leaving 6 bases between the germline ends. CDR1 GTSNPN and CDR2 SVGIG come from the germline V gene (reference sequence). CDR3 region: CAWSVTVGYTF. As DNA, the CDR3 is TGTGCCTGGAGTGTGACTGTTGGCTACACCTTC. Supplemented by reference TRBV30 and TRBJ1-2, the full variable domain reads SQTIHQWPATLVQPVGSPLSLECTVEGTSNPNLYWYRQAAGRGLQLLFYSVGIGQISSEVPQNLSASRPQDRQFILSSKKLLLSDSGFYLCAWSVTVGYTFGSGTRLTVV.

This clonotype has a single count. V usage is TRBV12-3 or TRBV12-4 and J usage is TRBJ1-2; 7 bases map to TRBD1. The CDR3 length is 13 residues. The trim removed 4 bases at V and 8 bases at J, leaving 7 bases unmatched. This CDR3 reads CASSSEQGHGYTF. In DNA, the CDR3 is TGTGCCAGCAGTTCAGAACAGGGGCACGGCTACACCTTC.

The J gene is TRBJ2-1, the V gene TRBV2; D might be TRBD2 (5 bases). This CDR3 has 16 residues. Germline CDR1 is SNHLY and CDR2 is FYNNEI. Deletions cut 2 bases from V and 9 bases from J, with 20 bases between. CDR3 in amino acids: CASSELTLSLASEQFF. The DNA for the CDR3 is TGTGCCAGCAGTGAACTCACCCTTTCCCTAGCTAGTGAGCAGTTCTTC.